This entry lists 14 T cell receptor beta chains sequenced from one sample in a study of T cell responses to AZD1222 COVID-19 vaccine. Here immunoSEQ multiplex PCR was the method, and the copy in TCRdb shows in-frame clones only, minus some. Of tens of thousands of clones in the sample, about nine tenths were seen once. The sample consisted of peripheral blood, taken on day 0 of AZD1222 vaccination. These receptors all stem from an adult in good health.

This sequence joins TRBV15 and TRBJ2-7, with D tentatively TRBD1 (6 bases). The CDR3 runs to 15 residues. V dropped 0 bases and J dropped 1 base, with 10 bases sitting between them. Germline V lookup: CDR1 LNHNV, CDR2 YYDKDF (reference sequence). The CDR3 region is CATSRDKGQSYEQYF. The CDR3 nucleotides read TGTGCCACCAGCAGAGATAAGGGACAATCCTACGAGCAGTACTTC.

The chain has TRBV3-1 (or the pseudogene TRBV3-2) and TRBJ1-2, with D unclear. CDR1 is LGHDT, CDR2 YNNKEL, per germline (reference sequence). The CDR3 contains 11 residues. Trimming removed 8 bases from V and 4 bases from J, with 8 bases in between. DNA for the CDR3: TGTGCCAGCCATGGCAGCTATGGCTACACCTTC. As protein: CASHGSYGYTF.

The chain is built from TRBV29-1 and TRBJ2-5, with 9 positions matching TRBD2. CDR1 and CDR2 (germline): SQVTM, ANQGSEA. After removal of 5 bases from V and 5 bases from J, the junction contained 15 bases not matched to a gene. The CDR3 length is 16 residues. CDR3 DNA: TGCAGCGTTACACCTGGAGGTAGCGGGAGAGGGGAGACCCAGTACTTC. It translates to CSVTPGGSGRGETQYF.

The DNA for the CDR3 is TGTGCCAGTAGTCCCCGGACAGATCAGCCCCAGCATTTT. Its protein is CASSPRTDQPQHF. The chain has TRBV19 and TRBJ1-5, with TRBD1 as a possible D gene (6 bases). Between the trimmed V and J ends, which lost 5 bases and 5 bases, there was a span of 10 bases. In germline, CDR1 is LNHDA, CDR2 SQIVND (reference sequence). The CDR3 covers 13 residues.

CDR3 DNA sequence: TGTGCCAGCAGCCTCATTAGGGATTCCTACGAGCAGTACTTC. Residues: CASSLIRDSYEQYF. The V gene is TRBV7-8, the J gene TRBJ2-7, with D hard to call. CDR3 size: 14 residues. Germline CDR1 reads SGHVS; CDR2 reads FQNEAQ. Trimming removed 5 bases from V and 1 base from J, with 12 bases in between.

The J gene is TRBJ2-2, the V gene TRBV29-1; 9 bases align to TRBD1. The CDR3 length is 14 residues. V dropped 4 bases and J dropped 5; count of bases not matched to a gene: 5. The germline CDR1 and CDR2 sequences are SQVTM and ANQGSEA. The CDR3 loop reads CSVGNRGLTGELFF. The CDR3 DNA is TGCAGCGTTGGGAACAGGGGGCTTACCGGGGAGCTGTTTTTT.

J is TRBJ1-1 and V is TRBV28; D is possibly TRBD1 (5 bases). The CDR3 runs to 14 residues. Germline-derived CDR1 and CDR2 are MDHEN and SYDVKM. The V end was cut by 6 bases, the J end by 6 bases, with 17 bases between. CDR3 bases: TGTGCCAGCAGCACAACAGGTCGGTTCCCTGAAGCTTTCTTT. This translates into CASSTTGRFPEAFF.

The gene calls are TRBV11-2 and TRBJ2-3; 8 bases map to TRBD2. CDR3 length: 15 amino acids. The V and J ends lost 1 base and 4 bases, in that order; junction bases with no gene match: 4. CDR1 SGHAT and CDR2 FQNNGV come from the germline V gene. The CDR3 is CASSLVGLVADTQYF. Here the CDR3 DNA reads TGTGCCAGCAGCTTAGTGGGACTAGTGGCAGATACGCAGTATTTT.

The V gene is TRBV19, the J gene TRBJ1-2; D remains ambiguous. The CDR3 consists of 15 residues. The germline gives CDR1 LNHDA, CDR2 SQIVND (reference sequence). V lost 7 bases to trimming and J lost 0 bases, with 15 bases between them. The CDR3 DNA is TGTGCCAGTACCCAAGGCCCAGGAGCTAACTATGGCTACACCTTC. Translated: CASTQGPGANYGYTF.

The J gene is TRBJ1-5, the V gene TRBV30, with D unclear. Germline-derived CDR1 and CDR2 are GTSNPN and SVGIG (reference sequence). V gave up 3 bases and J gave up 4 bases, with 13 bases separating them. The CDR3 is 14 residues long. For the CDR3, the DNA is TGTGCCTGGAGAGATCGCGGGTCTAATCAGCCCCAGCATTTT. It encodes CAWRDRGSNQPQHF.

This clone has just a few counts. The chain has TRBV12-3 or TRBV12-4 and TRBJ2-1; D not resolved. V lost 8 bases to trimming and J lost 7 bases, with 12 bases between them. This CDR3 is built from 12 residues. CDR3: CASLLTANEQFF. The CDR3, as DNA: TGTGCCAGCCTCTTGACTGCGAATGAGCAGTTCTTC.

The chain links TRBV18 to TRBJ2-2; 11 positions agree with TRBD2. Germline V gene lookup returns CDR1 KGHSH and CDR2 LQKENI. J was trimmed by 1 base and V by 6 bases; bases with no gene match: 1. The CDR3 is 15 residues long. The CDR3 region has the DNA TGTGCCAGCTCGGGGACTAGCGGGAACACCGGGGAGCTGTTTTTT. It codes for CASSGTSGNTGELFF. Complete variable domain (other parts from reference TRBV18 and TRBJ2-2): NAGVMQNPRHLVRRRGQEARLRCSPMKGHSHVYWYRQLPEEGLKFMVYLQKENIIDESGMPKERFSAEFPKEGPSILRIQQVVRGDSAAYFCASSGTSGNTGELFFGEGSRLTVL.

This clone was counted a few times. The chain has TRBV11-3 and TRBJ1-6; D might be TRBD1 (6 bases). This CDR3 has 13 amino acids. The ends were cut back, 7 bases at V and 9 bases at J, with 13 bases in the middle. Germline CDR1 SGHNT, CDR2 YENEEA. The DNA for the CDR3 is TGTGCCAGCAACTCAGGGGAGGTTTCACCCCTCCACTTT. Its translation is CASNSGEVSPLHF.

The chain carries TRBV28 and TRBJ1-2; D not certain. CDR3 size: 14 residues. In germline, CDR1 is MDHEN, CDR2 SYDVKM. With 1 base removed from V and 0 bases from J, the gap between germline ends came to 6 bases. The CDR3 DNA reads as TGTGCCAGCAGTTTATCAGGAGCTAACTATGGCTACACCTTC. Translation: CASSLSGANYGYTF.